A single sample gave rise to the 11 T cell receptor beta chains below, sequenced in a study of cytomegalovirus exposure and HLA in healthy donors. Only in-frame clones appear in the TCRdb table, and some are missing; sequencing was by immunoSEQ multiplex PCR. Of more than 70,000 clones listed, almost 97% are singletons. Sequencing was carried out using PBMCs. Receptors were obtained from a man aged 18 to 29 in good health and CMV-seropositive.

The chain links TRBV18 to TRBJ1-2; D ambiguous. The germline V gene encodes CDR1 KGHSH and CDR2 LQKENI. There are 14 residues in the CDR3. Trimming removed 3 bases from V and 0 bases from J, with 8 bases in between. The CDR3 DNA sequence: TGTGCCAGCTCACCTCCAAACACTAACTATGGCTACACCTTC. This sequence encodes CASSPPNTNYGYTF. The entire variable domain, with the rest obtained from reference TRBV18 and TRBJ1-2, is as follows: NAGVMQNPRHLVRRRGQEARLRCSPMKGHSHVYWYRQLPEEGLKFMVYLQKENIIDESGMPKERFSAEFPKEGPSILRIQQVVRGDSAAYFCASSPPNTNYGYTFGSGTRLTVV.

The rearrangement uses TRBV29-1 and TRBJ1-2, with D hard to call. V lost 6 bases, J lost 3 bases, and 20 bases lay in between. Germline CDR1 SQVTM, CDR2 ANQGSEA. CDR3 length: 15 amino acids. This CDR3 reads CSVMGVRAWDYGYTF. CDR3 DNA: TGCAGCGTCATGGGTGTGAGGGCTTGGGACTATGGCTACACCTTC.

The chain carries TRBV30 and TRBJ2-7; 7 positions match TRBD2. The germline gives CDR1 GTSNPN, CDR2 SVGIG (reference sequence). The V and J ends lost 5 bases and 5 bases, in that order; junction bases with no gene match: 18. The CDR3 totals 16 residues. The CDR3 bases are TGTGCCTGGGGCCAGCCCTTGGGGCGGGGGAGCCACGAGCAGTACTTC. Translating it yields CAWGQPLGRGSHEQYF.

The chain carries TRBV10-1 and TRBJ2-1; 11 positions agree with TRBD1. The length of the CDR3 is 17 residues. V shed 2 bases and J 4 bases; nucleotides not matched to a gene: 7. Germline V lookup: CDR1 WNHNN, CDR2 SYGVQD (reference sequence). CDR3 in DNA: TGCGCCAGCAGTGAGCGGCCCGGGACAGGGGGATACAATGAGCAGTTCTTC. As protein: CASSERPGTGGYNEQFF.

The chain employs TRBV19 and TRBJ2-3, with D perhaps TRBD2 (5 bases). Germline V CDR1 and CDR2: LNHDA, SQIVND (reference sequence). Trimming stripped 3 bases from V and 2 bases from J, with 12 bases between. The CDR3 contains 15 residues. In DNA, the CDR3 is TGTGCCAGTAGTATCCGGGAATTACCCACAGATACGCAGTATTTT. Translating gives CASSIRELPTDTQYF.

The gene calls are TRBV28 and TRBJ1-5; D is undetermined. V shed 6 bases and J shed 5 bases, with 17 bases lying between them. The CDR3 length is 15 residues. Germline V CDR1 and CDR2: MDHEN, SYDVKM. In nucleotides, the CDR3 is TGTGCCAGCAGCCAAAAGATACAGATCCATCAGCCCCAGCATTTT. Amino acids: CASSQKIQIHQPQHF.

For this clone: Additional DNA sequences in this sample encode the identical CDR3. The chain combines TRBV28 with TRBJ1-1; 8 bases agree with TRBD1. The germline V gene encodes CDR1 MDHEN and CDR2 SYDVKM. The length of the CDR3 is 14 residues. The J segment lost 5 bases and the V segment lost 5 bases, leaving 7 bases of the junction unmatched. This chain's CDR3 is CASSPRTGRTEAFF. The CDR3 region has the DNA TGTGCCAGCAGTCCAAGGACAGGGAGAACTGAAGCTTTCTTT.

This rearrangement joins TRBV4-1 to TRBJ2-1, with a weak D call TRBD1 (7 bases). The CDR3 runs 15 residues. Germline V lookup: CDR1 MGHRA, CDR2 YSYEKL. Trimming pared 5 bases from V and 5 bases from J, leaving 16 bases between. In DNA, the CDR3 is TGCGCCAGCAGCTACGCGGGACAGCTTGACAATGAGCAGTTCTTC. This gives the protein CASSYAGQLDNEQFF.

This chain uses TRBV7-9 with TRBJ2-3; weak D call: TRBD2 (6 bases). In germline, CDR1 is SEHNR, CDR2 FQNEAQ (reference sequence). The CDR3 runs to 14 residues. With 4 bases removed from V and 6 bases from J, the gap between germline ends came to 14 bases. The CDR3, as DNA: TGTGCCAGCAGCTATCTAGCGACCCGGGATACGCAGTATTTT. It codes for CASSYLATRDTQYF.

This CDR3 is CASNDGGSLPGQFF. CDR3 coding DNA: TGTGCCAGCAACGACGGTGGTAGTCTGCCGGGTCAGTTCTTC. This chain joins TRBV7-9 and TRBJ2-1; the D is unclear. CDR1 and CDR2 from the germline V gene are SEHNR and FQNEAQ (reference sequence). This CDR3 region has 14 residues. With 7 bases removed from V and 13 bases from J, the gap between germline ends came to 23 bases.

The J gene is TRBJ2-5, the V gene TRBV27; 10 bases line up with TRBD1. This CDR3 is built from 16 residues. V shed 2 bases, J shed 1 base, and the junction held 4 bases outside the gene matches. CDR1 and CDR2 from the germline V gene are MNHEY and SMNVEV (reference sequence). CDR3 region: CASSLLGTGAQETQYF. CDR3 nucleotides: TGTGCCAGCAGTTTACTCGGGACAGGGGCCCAAGAGACCCAGTACTTC.